Sequencing of this TCR beta chain was carried out in a study of read filtering for tumor transcriptome and immune sequencing. Study context: Mean patient age was roughly 66 years, range roughly 47 to 90; roughly 18 male, around 14 female. Revised staging placed 8 or 9 patients in R-ISS I, 15 to 20 in II, 6 or 7 in III. After DNase treatment, RNA was made into whole-transcriptome libraries.

This clonotype was seen ten or more times. The antigen remains unidentified. Molecular barcoded adaptors covering alpha/delta and beta/gamma chains were used on roughly 370 ng RNA. Using its own MiXCR run on the reads, TCRdb lists one record per CDR3 protein. The sample has 48,000 or so distinct CDR3 sequences; around 20% are singletons. Study results and caveats: Without single-read clonotypes, shared clonotype proportions correlated more between IR-seq and RNA-seq.

The receptor comes from a donor at least 40 years old with multiple myeloma. The specimen was a population of CD138-negative cells sorted from bone marrow.

CDR3 residues: CASSFPTARTGSSERQYF. The CDR3 DNA sequence: TGCGCCAGCAGCTTCCCAACCGCCCGGACAGGATCTTCCGAGAGGCAGTATTTT. The chain couples TRBV5-1 to TRBJ2-3; 7 bases match TRBD1. V dropped 2 bases and J dropped 11; count of bases not matched to a gene: 23. Germline loops: CDR1 SGHRS, CDR2 YFSETQ. The CDR3 loop spans 18 amino acids.